This TCR beta chain was sequenced in a study of blood T cell repertoires in COVID-19. Overall study context: The United States, Italy and Spain supplied acute and convalescent COVID-19 samples. T cells, B-cell-depleted T cells, or PBMCs supplied cDNA or gDNA.

This CDR3 spans 13 amino acids. Germline CDR1 reads SGHVS; CDR2 reads FNYEAQ. V was pared by 3 bases and J by 7 bases, with 1 base of the junction left unmatched. Patients from Seattle were sampled longitudinally, starting during active infection. Original data processing: Nucleated cell counts were estimated from reference gene primer amplification. Profiling relied on immunoSEQ multiplex PCR, and the TCRdb table lists in-frame clones only, not all of them. V, J and clone size reflect that table, while D and trimming were determined from the DNA. The sample shows 300,000 to 450,000 clones, 70% to 90% of them seen only once.

The gene calls are TRBV7-6 and TRBJ2-7; 12 bases line up with TRBD2. The sequence derives from a woman in her twenties or thirties with COVID-19, enrolled during active disease. Sequencing input: peripheral blood. The CDR3 protein is CASSFGLAGEQYF. DNA of the CDR3: TGTGCCAGCAGCTTCGGACTAGCGGGAGAGCAGTACTTC.